The sample holds many counts of the clone carrying this T cell receptor beta chain. Antigen unknown. Arm-PCR of CDR3 regions and iRepertoire HTBI primers were the basis on which TCR beta libraries were built. Each CDR3 protein is one row after TCRdb ran MiXCR on the multiplex PCR reads. The sample has about 540,000 distinct CDR3 sequences, around an eighth seen once. The record originates from a study of regulatory T cells in long-lasting Graves disease. Whole-study findings and limits: Those with persistent disease had in common more public clonotypes (around 2,500) than new patients (about 970). Newly diagnosed patients had higher TCR diversity than persistent Graves' patients did.

V was cut by 1 base and J by 3 bases, with 13 bases left in between. The CDR3 is made up of 15 amino acids. In germline, CDR1 is SGHTA, CDR2 FQGNSA. The time point is: newly diagnosed GD, antithyroid drugs for less than 3 months. From RNA extracted from PBMCs, the TCR library was made. The data were also submitted as part of a second study, on T cells in Graves' hyperthyroidism and ophthalmopathy.

This chain connects TRBV7-2 to TRBJ2-7; no clear D gene. The sample here was peripheral blood mononuclear cells (PBMCs), taken at new diagnosis, from a patient treated with antithyroid drugs. The source is a man aged 25-45 years with Graves disease. The CDR3 here is CASSLEFTRDYEQYF. CDR3 bases: TGTGCCAGCAGCTTAGAGTTTACCAGAGACTACGAGCAGTACTTC.